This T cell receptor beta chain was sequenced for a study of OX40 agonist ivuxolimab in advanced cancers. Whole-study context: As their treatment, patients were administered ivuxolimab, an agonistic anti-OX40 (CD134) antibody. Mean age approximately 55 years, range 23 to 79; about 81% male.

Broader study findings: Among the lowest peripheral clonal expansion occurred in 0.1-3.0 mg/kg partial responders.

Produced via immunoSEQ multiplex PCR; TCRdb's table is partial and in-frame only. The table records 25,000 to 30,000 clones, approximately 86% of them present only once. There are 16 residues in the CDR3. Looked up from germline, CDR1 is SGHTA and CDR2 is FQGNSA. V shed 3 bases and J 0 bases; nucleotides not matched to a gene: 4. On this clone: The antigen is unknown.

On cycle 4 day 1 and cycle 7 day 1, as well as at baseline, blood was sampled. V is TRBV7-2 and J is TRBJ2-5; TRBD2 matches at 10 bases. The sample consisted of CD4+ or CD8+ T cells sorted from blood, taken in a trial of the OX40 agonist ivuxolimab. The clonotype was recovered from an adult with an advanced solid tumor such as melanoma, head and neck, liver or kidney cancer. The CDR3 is CASSFRLAGHQETQYF. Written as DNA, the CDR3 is TGTGCCAGCAGCTTCCGACTAGCGGGCCACCAAGAGACCCAGTACTTC.